This entry describes one T cell receptor (beta chain). It was during active infection that Seattle patients were enrolled and then longitudinally followed. The data are from a study of blood T cell repertoires in COVID-19. At the level of the study: Acute-phase and convalescent COVID-19 samples originated in the United States, Italy and Spain. PBMCs, B-cell-depleted T cells, or T cells provided the cDNA or gDNA that made up the material.

Per the study methods: Reference gene primer amplification gave estimated nucleated cell counts. The method was immunoSEQ multiplex PCR; TCRdb's version includes in-frame clones alone and lacks a portion of them. That table gives V, J and clone size, and the DNA gave D and trimming. The table has 200,000 to 300,000 clones, about nine tenths seen once. Between the trimmed V and J ends, which lost 3 bases and 6 bases, there was a span of 15 bases. Germline CDR1 and CDR2: MGHDK and SYGVNS. The CDR3 is 16 residues long. The chain is built from TRBV25-1 and TRBJ1-6; D is uncertain. This sequence was found in a man between 25 and 39 years old with COVID-19, enrolled during active disease. Sequencing was performed on peripheral blood. The CDR3 nucleotides are TGTGCCAGCAGTGAGTATGGCACCACCACTAATTCACCCCTCCACTTT. It is translated as CASSEYGTTTNSPLHF.